This TCR beta chain appears in the sequencing data of a study of identical twins. TCRdb re-derived calls from the 5' RACE reads in MiXCR, one entry per CDR3 protein. The data contain 400,000 to 500,000 distinct CDR3 sequences, less than 20% of them seen just once; the ten biggest clones take up around 12%. Germline V CDR1 and CDR2: SGHTA, FQGNSA. The J segment lost 4 bases and the V segment lost 5 bases, leaving 7 bases of the junction unmatched. This CDR3 comprises 16 residues. A few counts support this clonotype. The chain uses TRBV7-2 and TRBJ2-5, with 13 bases matching TRBD2. Material for sequencing was naive T cells sorted from blood. This clonotype originated in a man in his fifties or sixties in good health. For the CDR3, the DNA is TGTGCCAGCAGCCCCCGGACTAGCGGGGGAGGAGAGACCCAGTACTTC. This codes for CASSPRTSGGGETQYF.